The 26 T cell receptor beta chains reported below all come from one sample, sequenced in a study of PD-L1 blockade in urothelial cancer (dated by TCRdb to about 2017). In light of the paper, this sample's time point label describes: pretreatment peripheral blood. Libraries came from the immunoSEQ multiplex PCR assay. TCRdb took this table from immuneACCESS and kept in-frame rearrangements with V and J called. Such tables lack part of the clones; where checked against another copy, unresolved V genes explain under half of the gap, and the rest is unexplained. The sample table records some 90,000 clones; roughly 90% of these occur just once. The leading ten clones occupy roughly 0.97% of the sample. This material consisted of PBMCs, taken around atezolizumab (anti-PD-L1) treatment. The receptor source for this set is a woman older than 75 with urothelial cancer.

This chain's CDR3 is CASTIGQLAEAFF. CDR3 DNA sequence: TGTGCCAGCACCATCGGACAGTTAGCGGAAGCTTTCTTT. This chain connects TRBV6-6 to TRBJ1-1; possible D gene TRBD1, 6 bases. Looked up from germline, CDR1 is MNHNY and CDR2 is SVGAGI (reference sequence). Trimming cost V 7 bases and J 8 bases, with 17 bases left between them. The CDR3 consists of 13 residues.

The chain has TRBV5-1 and TRBJ2-3; 10 positions agree with TRBD1. The CDR3 has 20 residues. CDR1 SGHRS and CDR2 YFSETQ come from the germline V gene. V trimming: 1 base; J trimming: 1 base; junction bases outside the gene matches: 15. Here the CDR3 reads CASSLFIGTGVLGRTDTQYF. The CDR3 bases are TGCGCCAGCAGCTTGTTTATTGGGACAGGGGTTCTAGGTCGCACAGATACGCAGTATTTT. Drawing the rest from reference TRBV5-1 and TRBJ2-3, the complete variable domain is KAGVTQTPRYLIKTRGQQVTLSCSPISGHRSVSWYQQTPGQGLQFLFEYFSETQRNKGNFPGRFSGRQFSNSRSEMNVSTLELGDSALYLCASSLFIGTGVLGRTDTQYFGPGTRLTVL.

This clone was found many times. The chain couples TRBV18 to TRBJ2-7; TRBD1 aligns across 7 bases. The CDR3 has 13 residues. Germline-derived CDR1 and CDR2 are KGHSH and LQKENI. V lost 5 bases, J lost 2 bases, and 3 bases stayed unmatched. The CDR3 sequence is CASSTGQTYEQYF. CDR3 bases: TGTGCCAGCTCAACGGGACAGACCTACGAGCAGTACTTC.

The chain has TRBV18 and TRBJ2-2; TRBD2 agrees at 9 bases. This CDR3 contains 14 residues. V gave up 2 bases and J gave up 8 bases; unmatched junction bases: 3. The germline CDR1 and CDR2 sequences are KGHSH and LQKENI. CDR3 sequence (DNA): TGTGCCAGCTCACCATCTAGCGGGAATGGGGAGCTGTTTTTT. This codes for CASSPSSGNGELFF.

The chain has TRBV6-1 and TRBJ1-1; D perhaps matches TRBD1 (5 bases). This CDR3 has 13 residues. Germline V gene lookup returns CDR1 MNHNS and CDR2 SASEGT. V was pared by 6 bases and J by 7 bases, with 15 bases between. The CDR3 nucleotides are TGTGCCAGCAGCCAGGTAGGGGTCTATGAAGCTTTCTTT. It is translated as CASSQVGVYEAFF.

The V call is TRBV19, the J call TRBJ1-1, with D possibly matching TRBD1 (5 bases). CDR3 length: 13 amino acids. The germline V and J ends were trimmed by 4 bases and 7 bases, with 13 bases remaining between them. Germline lookup yields CDR1 LNHDA and CDR2 SQIVND (reference sequence). The chain's CDR3 is CASSTGAVYEAFF. The CDR3 DNA sequence: TGTGCCAGTAGTACTGGGGCAGTCTATGAAGCTTTCTTT.

The CDR3 region is CASRGQPSQETQYF. DNA of the CDR3: TGCGCCAGCAGGGGACAGCCCTCACAAGAGACCCAGTACTTC. The V gene is TRBV5-1, the J gene TRBJ2-5, with 7 nucleotides matching TRBD1. The trim removed 5 bases at V and 2 bases at J, leaving 6 bases unmatched. Looked up from germline, CDR1 is SGHRS and CDR2 is YFSETQ. The CDR3 runs 14 residues.

The chain carries TRBV5-4 and TRBJ2-5; D might be TRBD2 (6 bases). Germline assignment: CDR1 SGHNT and CDR2 YYREEE (reference sequence). V was shortened by 5 bases and J by 5 bases, with 13 bases between the two germline ends. This CDR3 spans 13 amino acids. The CDR3 here is CASRKEGGETQYF. CDR3 nucleotides: TGTGCCAGCAGGAAGGAGGGCGGGGAGACCCAGTACTTC.

This chain uses TRBV28 with TRBJ2-7; 8 positions agree with TRBD1. The CDR3 totals 16 residues. Germline assignment: CDR1 MDHEN and CDR2 SYDVKM. Germline trimming cut 10 bases from V and 0 bases from J; bases unmatched to any gene: 14. CDR3 DNA sequence: TGTGCCACCGGCAGACGGATGACAGGGGCCTCCTACGAGCAGTACTTC. Translation: CATGRRMTGASYEQYF.

The chain recombines TRBV11-2 with TRBJ1-1; TRBD1 matches 9 bases. Germline V gene lookup returns CDR1 SGHAT and CDR2 FQNNGV. The CDR3 is made up of 16 amino acids. The V segment lost 3 bases and the J segment 6 bases; nucleotides outside the gene matches: 11. CDR3 region: CASSFTGTGTGAEAFF. In nucleotides, the CDR3 is TGTGCCAGCAGCTTTACCGGGACAGGGACTGGGGCTGAAGCTTTCTTT.

The V and J genes are TRBV14 and TRBJ2-7; weak D call: TRBD2 (5 bases). Germline loops: CDR1 SGHDN, CDR2 FVKESK. This CDR3 comprises 12 residues. V lost 4 bases, J lost 6 bases, and 10 bases lay in between. The CDR3 reads CASSPGVGEQYF. CDR3 bases: TGTGCCAGCAGCCCCGGGGTAGGCGAGCAGTACTTC.

This clone has a single count. The rearrangement links TRBV15 to TRBJ2-1; perhaps TRBD1 as D (6 bases). This CDR3 contains 16 residues. Trimming removed 0 bases from V and 4 bases from J, with 13 bases in between. Germline loops: CDR1 LNHNV, CDR2 YYDKDF (reference sequence). The CDR3 here is CATSRDRDTQYNEQFF. As DNA, the CDR3 is TGTGCCACCAGCAGAGATAGGGACACCCAATACAATGAGCAGTTCTTC.

This clone was seen a handful of times. The CDR3 sequence is CASSPRRDRQGEKLFF. DNA of the CDR3: TGTGCCAGCTCACCGAGAAGGGACAGACAAGGTGAAAAACTGTTTTTT. V is TRBV18 and J is TRBJ1-4; 7 nucleotides line up with TRBD1. V shed 3 bases, J shed 7 bases, and the junction held 11 bases outside the gene matches. This CDR3 region has 16 residues. Germline loops: CDR1 KGHSH, CDR2 LQKENI.

For the CDR3, the DNA is TGTGCCAGCAGAGTGGGGGGAAGGGCGGGCACAGATACGCAGTATTTT. It encodes CASRVGGRAGTDTQYF. The J gene is TRBJ2-3, the V gene TRBV2, with a weak D call TRBD2 (6 bases). Germline loops: CDR1 SNHLY, CDR2 FYNNEI. The V end lost 6 bases, the J end lost 1 base, and 17 bases lay between the germline ends. The CDR3 has 16 residues.

The V call is TRBV9, the J call TRBJ2-1; D might be TRBD2 (7 bases). Per germline, CDR1 SGDLS and CDR2 YYNGEE. Trimming shortened V by 6 bases and J by 0 bases, and 13 bases separated the two germline ends. The CDR3 is made up of 15 amino acids. As DNA, the CDR3 is TGTGCCAGCACCGCAGGGGAGGGCTCCTACAATGAGCAGTTCTTC. Protein product: CASTAGEGSYNEQFF.

The V and J genes are TRBV5-4 and TRBJ2-1; 8 bases line up with TRBD1. Germline CDR1 and CDR2: SGHNT and YYREEE (reference sequence). V was pared by 0 bases and J by 7 bases, with 6 bases of the junction left unmatched. The length of the CDR3 is 15 residues. The CDR3 DNA sequence: TGTGCCAGCAGCTTGGGCCAGGGGGCCCTTAATGAGCAGTTCTTC. This sequence encodes CASSLGQGALNEQFF. The full variable domain, with the rest looked up from reference TRBV5-4 and TRBJ2-1, is ETGVTQSPTHLIKTRGQQVTLRCSSQSGHNTVSWYQQALGQGPQFIFQYYREEENGRGNFPPRFSGLQFPNYSSELNVNALELDDSALYLCASSLGQGALNEQFFGPGTRLTVL.

The chain has TRBV6-5 and TRBJ1-4; TRBD1 agrees at 7 bases. The CDR3 contains 14 residues. Losses at the gene ends were 6 bases for V and 8 bases for J; bases not matched to a gene: 9. The germline V gene encodes CDR1 MNHEY and CDR2 SVGAGI. The CDR3 DNA reads as TGTGCCAGCAGCCAGGGACAGCGGACCGAAAAACTGTTTTTT. Translated, it gives CASSQGQRTEKLFF.

The rearrangement joins TRBV18 to TRBJ2-1; D is possibly TRBD2 (5 bases). Germline CDR1 and CDR2: KGHSH and LQKENI. Trimming left V 1 base short and J 1 base short, with 14 bases between. This CDR3 region has 17 residues. CDR3 sequence: CASSPRSAGPSYNEQFF. The CDR3 DNA reads TGTGCCAGCTCACCACGCTCGGCGGGCCCATCCTACAATGAGCAGTTCTTC.

This sequence joins TRBV30 and TRBJ2-5, with 8 nucleotides matching TRBD2. Trimming cost V 0 bases and J 5 bases; bases outside gene matches: 11. The CDR3 length is 16 residues. Germline loops: CDR1 GTSNPN, CDR2 SVGIG (reference sequence). This CDR3 reads CAWSVSGGPSGETQYF. CDR3 DNA sequence: TGTGCCTGGAGTGTTTCGGGAGGGCCGTCGGGGGAGACCCAGTACTTC.

The gene calls are TRBV10-2 and TRBJ1-5; 7 bases match TRBD1. The CDR3 length is 15 residues. J was trimmed by 7 bases and V by 3 bases; bases with no gene match: 9. The V gene's germline CDR1 is WSHSY and CDR2 SAAADI. Here the CDR3 reads CASSDIGGFGQPQHF. CDR3 sequence (DNA): TGCGCCAGCAGTGATATAGGGGGCTTTGGCCAGCCCCAGCATTTT.

This clone was detected a few times. The chain recombines TRBV7-2 with TRBJ1-3; a possible D gene is TRBD1 (6 bases). V lost 5 bases and J lost 4, with 18 bases in between. Germline V lookup: CDR1 SGHTA, CDR2 FQGNSA. CDR3 size: 16 residues. The CDR3 region is CASSPRPTGPGNTIYF. The CDR3 nucleotides are TGTGCCAGCAGCCCCCGGCCAACAGGGCCCGGAAACACCATATATTTT.

This sequence joins TRBV18 and TRBJ1-1; D unresolved. The germline V gene has CDR1 KGHSH and CDR2 LQKENI. V lost 5 bases and J lost 8, with 12 bases in between. This CDR3 spans 12 amino acids. This CDR3 reads CASSAEGREAFF. The DNA of the CDR3 is TGTGCCAGCTCAGCCGAAGGGAGGGAAGCTTTCTTT.

This clone was recorded once. The rearrangement joins TRBV6-1 to TRBJ2-7; TRBD2 matches at 14 bases. The CDR3 consists of 16 residues. After removal of 3 bases from V and 6 bases from J, the junction contained 7 bases not matched to a gene. Germline V CDR1 and CDR2: MNHNS, SASEGT. DNA for the CDR3: TGTGCCAGCAGTGAGACTAGCGGGAGGGCCCTCGGCGAGCAGTACTTC. This translates into CASSETSGRALGEQYF.

The rearrangement uses TRBV5-6 and TRBJ2-2; 8 bases match TRBD2. The CDR3 has 15 amino acids. The germline CDR1 and CDR2 sequences are SGHDT and YYEEEE. Unmatched junction bases numbered 8, after V lost 3 bases and J lost 7 bases. Written as DNA, the CDR3 is TGTGCCAGCAGCTCGGAGGCGGGAGGTGGCGGGGAGCTGTTTTTT. Its protein is CASSSEAGGGGELFF.

The chain carries TRBV6-1 and TRBJ1-2, with TRBD1 matching 9 bases. The J segment lost 1 base and the V segment lost 1 base, leaving 7 bases of the junction unmatched. This CDR3 has 17 amino acids. Per germline, CDR1 MNHNS and CDR2 SASEGT. The CDR3 sequence is CASSEVMTGGFNYGYTF. CDR3 in DNA: TGTGCCAGCAGTGAAGTTATGACAGGGGGGTTTAACTATGGCTACACCTTC.

This chain uses TRBV19 with TRBJ1-1, with TRBD1 matching 7 bases. The CDR3 spans 14 residues. V trimming: 7 bases; J trimming: 2 bases; junction bases outside the gene matches: 7. Per the germline V gene, CDR1 is LNHDA and CDR2 is SQIVND (reference sequence). The DNA of the CDR3 is TGTGCCAGTACCATGACAGGGCCAAACACTGAAGCTTTCTTT. Its translation is CASTMTGPNTEAFF. The full variable domain, its missing parts supplied by reference TRBV19 and TRBJ1-1, is DGGITQSPKYLFRKEGQNVTLSCEQNLNHDAMYWYRQDPGQGLRLIYYSQIVNDFQKGDIAEGYSVSREKKESFPLTVTSAQKNPTAFYLCASTMTGPNTEAFFGQGTRLTVV.